Each of the 11 T cell receptor beta chains below was sequenced from the same sample in a study of breast tumors, draining lymph nodes, adjacent tissues. TCRdb analysed the multiplex PCR reads with MiXCR anew, one entry per CDR3 protein. The repertoire includes around 230,000 distinct CDR3 sequences, about 34% of them detected once, and over 1.1% sits in the top ten. Samples came from axillary lymph nodes draining the breast cancer. Sequenced input: axillary lymph node tissue. The receptors derive from a female donor with breast cancer. Some clones in this sample may be carry-over from other donors' samples.

With regard to this clonotype: Being one base from a much bigger clone, this may be a read error. This sequence joins TRBV5-1 and TRBJ2-7, with D possibly TRBD1 on 5 matching bases. This CDR3 region has 15 residues. Germline values: CDR1 SGHRS, CDR2 YFSETQ. CDR3 nucleotide sequence: TGCGCCAGCAGCTCCCGCTTCCAGGGCCACTACGAGCGGTACTTC. Translation: CASSSRFQGHYERYF.

This clonotype turned up a few times. The DNA for the CDR3 is TGCAGCGTTATTACCGGGACAGGGCTCACTGAAGCTTTCTTT. Its protein is CSVITGTGLTEAFF. V usage is TRBV29-1 and J usage is TRBJ1-1, with 9 bases matching TRBD1. The CDR3 runs to 14 residues. CDR1 is SQVTM and CDR2 is ANQGSEA in the germline V gene. After removal of 5 bases from V and 4 bases from J, the junction contained 8 bases not matched to a gene.

This clonotype was seen only a few times. This chain joins TRBV11-2 and TRBJ1-4; D not resolved. V was pared by 7 bases and J by 4 bases, with 13 bases between. Looked up from germline, CDR1 is SGHAT and CDR2 is FQNNGV. The CDR3 totals 14 residues. The CDR3 loop reads CASKRLGNNEKLFF. In DNA form, the CDR3 reads TGTGCCAGCAAGCGTCTGGGAAATAATGAAAAACTGTTTTTT.

This clonotype was counted many times. The V gene is TRBV9, the J gene TRBJ1-3; 8 bases fit TRBD1. CDR1 is SGDLS, CDR2 YYNGEE, per germline. Trimming removed 3 bases from V and 2 bases from J; junction bases left unmatched: 7. The CDR3 totals 16 residues. Here the CDR3 reads CASSGEGTGAGNTIYF. The CDR3 DNA is TGTGCCAGCAGCGGAGAGGGGACAGGCGCTGGAAACACCATATATTTT. Together with reference TRBV9 and TRBJ1-3, the CDR3 gives the full variable domain: DSGVTQTPKHLITATGQRVTLRCSPRSGDLSVYWYQQSLDQGLQFLIQYYNGEERAKGNILERFSAQQFPDLHSELNLSSLELGDSALYFCASSGEGTGAGNTIYFGEGSWLTVV.

This clonotype was detected ten times or more. The gene calls are TRBV5-1 and TRBJ2-7; 8 bases agree with TRBD2. Germline CDR1 is SGHRS and CDR2 is YFSETQ. V lost 2 bases and J lost 6; bases outside the gene matches: 4. The CDR3 extends over 13 amino acids. CDR3 residues: CASSLREGSEQYF. The CDR3 region has the DNA TGCGCCAGCAGCTTACGGGAGGGGTCCGAGCAGTACTTC.

As concerns this clonotype: A much larger clone lies one base from this, so it may be a read error. The rearrangement uses TRBV30 and TRBJ2-1; 12 nucleotides match TRBD2. Per the germline V gene, CDR1 is GTSNPN and CDR2 is SVGIG (reference sequence). The CDR3 is 14 amino acids. The CDR3 loop reads CAWAGTSGYSEQFF. CDR3 coding DNA: TGTGCCTGGGCCGGGACTAGCGGGTACAGTGAGCAGTTCTTC.

Regarding this clonotype: A single base separates this from a much larger clone, so it may be a read error. The chain employs TRBV20-1 and TRBJ2-7; 12 nucleotides match TRBD1. Germline CDR1 and CDR2: DFQATT and SNEGSKA (reference sequence). This CDR3 is built from 14 residues. The CDR3 is CEPGKGQGAAEQYF. The CDR3 DNA follows: TGCGAGCCCGGAAAGGGACAGGGGGCTGCCGAGCAGTACTTC.

In regard to this clonotype: A much larger clone differs by one base, so this may be a read error. The DNA for the CDR3 is TGCAGTGCTATCGAAGGGGTTTCCTATGCCTACACCTTC. It encodes CSAIEGVSYAYTF. V and J are TRBV20-1 and TRBJ1-2; D possibly corresponds to TRBD1 (5 bases). The germline gives CDR1 DFQATT, CDR2 SNEGSKA (reference sequence). The CDR3 consists of 13 residues.

This clonotype was found a few times. The V gene is TRBV18, the J gene TRBJ1-1, with D maybe TRBD1 (6 bases). V lost 2 bases and J 5 bases, leaving 15 bases between the germline ends. The length of the CDR3 is 15 residues. The germline gives CDR1 KGHSH, CDR2 LQKENI. The CDR3 loop reads CASSPTARGGTEAFF. Written as DNA, the CDR3 is TGTGCCAGCTCACCAACAGCCAGGGGTGGTACTGAAGCTTTCTTT.

In the case of this clonotype: A read error may account for a junction end that differs from germline. This chain connects TRBV4-1 to TRBJ2-7; D might be TRBD2 (6 bases). Germline-derived CDR1 and CDR2 are MGHRA and YSYEKL. CDR3 size: 14 residues. The DNA of the CDR3 is TGCGCCAGCAGTCAAGTAATCGGGAGTTACGGGCAGTACTTC. Translated: CASSQVIGSYGQYF.

This clonotype showed up many times. The CDR3: CASSYVVSRQETQYF. The CDR3 coding sequence is TGTGCCAGCAGTTACGTCGTCAGTAGGCAAGAGACCCAGTACTTC. This chain connects TRBV6-2 or TRBV6-3 to TRBJ2-5; no reliable D call. V lost 2 bases and J lost 2, with 12 bases in between. Germline V gives CDR1 MNHEY, CDR2 SVGEGT. The CDR3 extends over 15 amino acids.